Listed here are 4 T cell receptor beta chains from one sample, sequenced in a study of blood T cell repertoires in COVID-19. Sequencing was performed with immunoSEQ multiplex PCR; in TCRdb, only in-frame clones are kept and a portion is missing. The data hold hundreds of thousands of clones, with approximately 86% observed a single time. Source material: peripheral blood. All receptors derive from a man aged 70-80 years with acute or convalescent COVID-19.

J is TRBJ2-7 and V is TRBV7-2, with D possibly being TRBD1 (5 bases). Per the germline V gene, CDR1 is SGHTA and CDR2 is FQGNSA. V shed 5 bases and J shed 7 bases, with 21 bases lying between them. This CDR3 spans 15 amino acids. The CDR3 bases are TGTGCCAGCAGCGCCCAGCATGTGGGGCGTCAAGAGCAGTACTTC. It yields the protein CASSAQHVGRQEQYF.

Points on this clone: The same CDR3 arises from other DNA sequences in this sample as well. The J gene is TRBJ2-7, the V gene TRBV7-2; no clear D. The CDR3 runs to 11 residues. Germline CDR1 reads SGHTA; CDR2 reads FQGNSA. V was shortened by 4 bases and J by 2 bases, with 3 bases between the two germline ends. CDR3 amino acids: CASSSAYEQYF. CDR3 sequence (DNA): TGTGCCAGCAGCTCTGCCTACGAGCAGTACTTC.

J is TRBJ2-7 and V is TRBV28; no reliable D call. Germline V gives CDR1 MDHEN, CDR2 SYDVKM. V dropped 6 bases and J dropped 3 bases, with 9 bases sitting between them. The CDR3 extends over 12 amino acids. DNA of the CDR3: TGTGCCAGCAGCCCCCAAAACTACGAGCAGTACTTC. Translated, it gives CASSPQNYEQYF.

For the CDR3, the DNA is TGCAGTGCTAGTCAGACTAGCGGGTCCTCCTACGAGCAGTACTTC. It specifies CSASQTSGSSYEQYF. The rearrangement links TRBV20-1 to TRBJ2-7; TRBD2 matches 10 bases. CDR1 and CDR2 from the germline V gene are DFQATT and SNEGSKA (reference sequence). The CDR3 consists of 15 residues. J was trimmed by 0 bases and V by 3 bases; bases with no gene match: 5.